This TCR beta chain originates from a study of blood T cell repertoires in COVID-19. This CDR3 is built from 16 residues. V was shortened by 6 bases and J by 2 bases, with 17 bases between the two germline ends. The germline CDR1 and CDR2 sequences are SGHTA and FQGNSA. The protocol was immunoSEQ multiplex PCR, while the TCRdb copy is restricted to in-frame clones and leaves out a portion. Counted here are roughly 410,000 clones, roughly 86% occurring once; the ten biggest clones make up approximately 2.4%. The sequencing sample was made of peripheral blood. The chain uses TRBV7-2 and TRBJ2-1; a possible D gene is TRBD1 (6 bases). This TCR was recovered from a woman aged 55 to 70 with COVID-19, enrolled during active disease. CDR3: CASRLMQDSAYNEQFF. CDR3 sequence (DNA): TGTGCCAGCAGACTAATGCAGGACAGCGCCTACAATGAGCAGTTCTTC.